This record covers a single T cell receptor (beta chain). The sample comes from a study of cytomegalovirus exposure and HLA in healthy donors. Germline V CDR1 and CDR2: KGHSH, LQKENI. Unmatched junction bases numbered 3, after V lost 5 bases and J lost 4 bases. The CDR3 spans 13 residues. The PCR had 60 Vbeta and 13 Jbeta primers. The table came from immunoSEQ multiplex PCR; TCRdb's copy has only in-frame clones and leaves some out. The table shows roughly 130,000 clones, with about 66% occurring only once. The sample consisted of PBMCs. The TCR originated in a man aged 25 to 45 in good health and CMV-seropositive. The chain recombines TRBV18 with TRBJ1-1; TRBD1 matches at 8 bases. This chain's CDR3 is CASSTTGGTEAFF. The CDR3 nucleotides read TGTGCCAGCTCAACTACAGGGGGCACTGAAGCTTTCTTT.